This T cell receptor (beta chain) derives from a study of blood T cell repertoires in COVID-19. On the study more broadly: Acute-phase and convalescent COVID-19 samples originated in the United States, Italy and Spain. PBMCs, B-cell-depleted T cells, or T cells provided the cDNA or gDNA that made up the material.

As processed by the authors: Scientists estimated how many nucleated cells there were by amplifying reference gene primers. The table came from immunoSEQ multiplex PCR; TCRdb's copy has only in-frame clones and leaves some out. V, J and clone size are taken as reported in that table, and D and trimming were inferred from the DNA itself. The sample comprises some 200,000 clones, around 87% of which are singletons, and 2.7% rests with the top ten. Per the germline V gene, CDR1 is SGHVS and CDR2 is FQNEAQ. Trimming removed 3 bases at V and 2 bases at J, with 7 bases between. CDR3 length: 13 residues. The sequencing sample was made of peripheral blood. This rearrangement joins TRBV7-8 to TRBJ2-5; D gene unclear. This TCR was sampled from a middle-aged man with active or convalescent COVID-19. The chain's CDR3 is CASSFEEQETQYF. The CDR3 coding sequence is TGTGCCAGCAGCTTTGAAGAGCAAGAGACCCAGTACTTC.